These 23 T cell receptor beta chains originate from one sample sequenced in a study of blood T cell repertoires in COVID-19. Assay: immunoSEQ multiplex PCR; the TCRdb copy retains only in-frame clones and omits some. The table includes approximately 300,000 clones, roughly 90% detected once. The specimen was peripheral blood. The receptor source for this set is a man aged 18 to 30 who had recovered from COVID-19.

The chain links TRBV12-3 or TRBV12-4 to TRBJ1-2, with 7 bases lining up with TRBD1. Trimming removed 5 bases from V and 8 bases from J; junction bases left unmatched: 8. The CDR3 covers 13 residues. CDR3 residues: CASSPTGARGYTF. CDR3 nucleotide sequence: TGTGCCAGCAGTCCAACAGGGGCGAGGGGCTACACCTTC.

The chain combines TRBV6-2 or TRBV6-3 with TRBJ2-7, with a weak D call TRBD2 (6 bases). Germline V gene data show CDR1 as MNHEY and CDR2 as SVGEGT. The V end was cut by 5 bases, the J end by 7 bases, with 18 bases between. This CDR3 has 14 amino acids. CDR3 amino acids: CASSRGTSVGEQYF. The CDR3, as DNA: TGTGCCAGCAGTCGCGGGACCTCTGTCGGTGAGCAGTACTTC.

J is TRBJ1-1 and V is TRBV15; weak D call: TRBD1 (6 bases). V gave up 3 bases and J gave up 5 bases, with 13 bases separating them. The length of the CDR3 is 14 residues. Germline CDR1 LNHNV, CDR2 YYDKDF (reference sequence). CDR3 coding DNA: TGTGCCACCAGCAGGATAGGGGGAAATACTGAAGCTTTCTTT. Its protein product is CATSRIGGNTEAFF.

This chain connects TRBV19 to TRBJ1-1, with D hard to call. Germline CDR1 and CDR2: LNHDA and SQIVND (reference sequence). V was trimmed by 3 bases and J by 0 bases, leaving 14 bases between them. The CDR3 is 16 amino acids. CDR3 coding DNA: TGTGCCAGTAGTATCTCCTTGGGCAGCATGAACACTGAAGCTTTCTTT. This gives the protein CASSISLGSMNTEAFF.

In regard to this clone: Other DNA sequences within the sample encode an identical CDR3. CDR3: CASSIGTGQETQYF. The CDR3 DNA sequence: TGTGCCAGTAGTATCGGGACAGGCCAAGAGACCCAGTACTTC. J is TRBJ2-5 and V is TRBV19; TRBD1 matches at 8 bases. The CDR3 spans 14 residues. Germline assignment: CDR1 LNHDA and CDR2 SQIVND (reference sequence). J gave up 1 base and V 3 bases, and 1 base lay outside the gene matches. The full variable domain, its missing parts supplied by reference TRBV19 and TRBJ2-5, is DGGITQSPKYLFRKEGQNVTLSCEQNLNHDAMYWYRQDPGQGLRLIYYSQIVNDFQKGDIAEGYSVSREKKESFPLTVTSAQKNPTAFYLCASSIGTGQETQYFGPGTRLLVL.

This chain connects TRBV24-1 to TRBJ2-5; D is perhaps TRBD2 (6 bases). V lost 3 bases and J lost 4, with 17 bases in between. The CDR3 sequence is 16 residues long. From germline, CDR1 is KGHDR and CDR2 SFDVKD. The CDR3 nucleotides are TGTGCCACCAGTGATGGAGGGGTATCCAGCGGAGAGACCCAGTACTTC. This codes for CATSDGGVSSGETQYF.

Only one count was recorded for this clone. V usage is TRBV5-5 and J usage is TRBJ2-1; 13 nucleotides align to TRBD2. The J segment lost 5 bases and the V segment lost 3 bases, leaving 5 bases of the junction unmatched. Germline CDR1 SGHKS, CDR2 YYEKEE (reference sequence). The CDR3 consists of 16 residues. CDR3 loop: CASSSTSGGADNEQFF. DNA of the CDR3: TGTGCCAGCAGCTCAACTAGCGGGGGGGCGGACAATGAGCAGTTCTTC.

This clone was found a few times. V gene TRBV29-1 combines with J gene TRBJ1-6, with D perhaps matching TRBD1 (5 bases). The CDR3 consists of 14 residues. V was trimmed by 5 bases and J by 7 bases, leaving 15 bases between them. Germline CDR1 reads SQVTM; CDR2 reads ANQGSEA. This CDR3 is CSVKVAGLNSPLHF. As DNA, the CDR3 is TGCAGCGTTAAGGTTGCGGGGCTAAATTCACCCCTCCACTTT.

The rearrangement uses TRBV7-6 and TRBJ1-1; D is unclear. CDR1 is SGHVS, CDR2 FNYEAQ, per germline. The CDR3 sequence is 17 residues long. Between the trimmed V and J ends, which lost 4 bases and 0 bases, there was a span of 18 bases. The CDR3 is CASSSTYAGKMNTEAFF. The CDR3 DNA sequence: TGTGCCAGCAGCTCCACCTACGCCGGGAAAATGAACACTGAAGCTTTCTTT.

The chain uses TRBV9 and TRBJ2-7; TRBD1 aligns across 10 bases. The CDR3 contains 15 residues. The V gene's germline CDR1 is SGDLS and CDR2 YYNGEE. V lost 3 bases and J lost 1; bases outside the gene matches: 4. The CDR3 DNA reads TGTGCCAGCAGCGGGACGGGACAGGGGTCCTACGAGCAGTACTTC. It specifies CASSGTGQGSYEQYF.

The chain recombines TRBV5-4 with TRBJ1-1; the D gene is possibly TRBD1 (5 bases). Germline CDR1 and CDR2: SGHNT and YYREEE (reference sequence). V was clipped by 4 bases and J by 5 bases, with 12 bases between them. The CDR3 runs 13 residues. CDR3: CASSRTQETEAFF. The CDR3, as DNA: TGTGCCAGCAGCCGTACACAGGAAACTGAAGCTTTCTTT. Drawing the rest from reference TRBV5-4 and TRBJ1-1, the complete variable domain is ETGVTQSPTHLIKTRGQQVTLRCSSQSGHNTVSWYQQALGQGPQFIFQYYREEENGRGNFPPRFSGLQFPNYSSELNVNALELDDSALYLCASSRTQETEAFFGQGTRLTVV.

The chain employs TRBV10-3 and TRBJ1-2; 8 bases line up with TRBD1. With 2 bases clipped from V and 6 bases from J, the junction kept 11 bases outside the gene matches. The CDR3 length is 16 residues. The germline V gene has CDR1 ENHRY and CDR2 SYGVKD. The CDR3 here is CAISETRPDRDHGYTF. The CDR3 DNA is TGTGCCATCAGTGAGACTAGGCCGGACAGGGATCATGGCTACACCTTC.

This clone has just one count. The chain is built from TRBV5-4 and TRBJ2-7; possible D gene TRBD2, 5 bases. The V gene lost 0 bases and the J gene lost 4 bases, with 11 bases spanning the gap. Germline assignment: CDR1 SGHNT and CDR2 YYREEE (reference sequence). The CDR3 loop spans 14 amino acids. DNA for the CDR3: TGTGCCAGCAGCTTGGGGCTAGCTTCTTACGAGCAGTACTTC. Translating gives CASSLGLASYEQYF. Full variable domain (outside the CDR3, taken from reference TRBV5-4 and TRBJ2-7): ETGVTQSPTHLIKTRGQQVTLRCSSQSGHNTVSWYQQALGQGPQFIFQYYREEENGRGNFPPRFSGLQFPNYSSELNVNALELDDSALYLCASSLGLASYEQYFGPGTRLTVT.

The J gene is TRBJ1-1, the V gene TRBV25-1; D unclear. Deletions cut 3 bases from V and 1 base from J, with 9 bases between. Germline assignment: CDR1 MGHDK and CDR2 SYGVNS. This CDR3 is 14 amino acids long. The CDR3 here is CASSDLTQNTEAFF. CDR3 nucleotide sequence: TGTGCCAGCAGTGATCTTACTCAGAACACTGAAGCTTTCTTT.

CDR3 sequence: CASMEDTMGTDTQYF. The CDR3 DNA reads TGTGCCAGTATGGAAGACACCATGGGCACAGATACGCAGTATTTT. The rearrangement uses TRBV19 and TRBJ2-3; the D is unclear. The CDR3 is made up of 15 amino acids. The V gene's germline CDR1 is LNHDA and CDR2 SQIVND (reference sequence). V was cut by 7 bases and J by 1 base, with 15 bases left in between.

The DNA of the CDR3 is TGTGCCAGTAGCCTAGCGGGGGGTAACTCCTACAATGAGCAGTTCTTC. Translating it yields CASSLAGGNSYNEQFF. The genes are TRBV19 and TRBJ2-1, with 11 bases fitting TRBD2. This CDR3 has 16 residues. The V and J ends lost 6 bases and 0 bases, in that order; junction bases with no gene match: 4. Germline V gives CDR1 LNHDA, CDR2 SQIVND (reference sequence).

Comment on this clone: The sample has other DNA sequences that encode this CDR3 too. V gene TRBV4-1 combines with J gene TRBJ2-7; 13 nucleotides line up with TRBD2. Looked up from germline, CDR1 is MGHRA and CDR2 is YSYEKL. The ends lost 0 bases at V and 4 bases at J; junction bases unmatched: 3. This CDR3 comprises 16 residues. The CDR3 bases are TGCGCCAGCAGCCAAGATCGGACTAGCGGGAGTTACGAGCAGTACTTC. Amino acid sequence: CASSQDRTSGSYEQYF.

This clone was observed a few times. The chain employs TRBV2 and TRBJ2-7, with TRBD2 identical over 8 bases. J gave up 2 bases and V 2 bases, and 5 bases lay outside the gene matches. Germline loops: CDR1 SNHLY, CDR2 FYNNEI. The CDR3 extends over 15 amino acids. CDR3 bases: TGTGCCAGCAGTGAACTCCGGGGGGGACCCTACGAGCAGTACTTC. Protein: CASSELRGGPYEQYF. The full variable domain, rest sourced from reference TRBV2 and TRBJ2-7, is EPEVTQTPSHQVTQMGQEVILRCVPISNHLYFYWYRQILGQKVEFLVSFYNNEISEKSEIFDDQFSVERPDGSNFTLKIRSTKLEDSAMYFCASSELRGGPYEQYFGPGTRLTVT.

V gene TRBV4-3 combines with J gene TRBJ1-5, with D perhaps TRBD1 (5 bases). V was cut by 0 bases and J by 6 bases, with 12 bases left in between. CDR1 and CDR2 from the germline V gene are LGHNA and YSLEER. The CDR3 contains 15 residues. CDR3 DNA: TGCGCCAGCAGCCAAGATCAGGGTATCGGTCAGCCCCAGCATTTT. Its protein is CASSQDQGIGQPQHF.

DNA of the CDR3: TGTGCCAGCAGCCCAGAGGGGGGGCAGGGGAACACTGAAGCTTTCTTT. Protein: CASSPEGGQGNTEAFF. The chain joins TRBV9 to TRBJ1-1; a possible D gene is TRBD1 (6 bases). Germline values: CDR1 SGDLS, CDR2 YYNGEE. The CDR3 covers 16 residues. V gave up 4 bases and J gave up 1 base, with 17 bases separating them.

The V gene is TRBV6-1, the J gene TRBJ2-7; 14 bases line up with TRBD2. V shed 3 bases and J 5 bases; nucleotides not matched to a gene: 12. The CDR3 loop spans 18 amino acids. Germline V lookup: CDR1 MNHNS, CDR2 SASEGT. The chain's CDR3 is CASSDPLGTSGSSNEQYF. CDR3 coding DNA: TGTGCCAGCAGTGACCCACTAGGGACTAGCGGGAGTAGCAACGAGCAGTACTTC.

This chain connects TRBV14 to TRBJ1-2; 9 nucleotides line up with TRBD1. Per germline, CDR1 SGHDN and CDR2 FVKESK. V shed 1 base, J shed 6 bases, and the junction held 6 bases outside the gene matches. This CDR3 spans 15 amino acids. CDR3 nucleotides: TGTGCCAGCAGCCAAGTGACAGGGGGTGTGGATGGCTACACCTTC. This gives the protein CASSQVTGGVDGYTF.

The chain recombines TRBV28 with TRBJ2-2; possibly TRBD1 for D (6 bases). Germline assignment: CDR1 MDHEN and CDR2 SYDVKM. Trimming cost V 6 bases and J 1 base, with 12 bases left between them. The CDR3 length is 15 residues. The CDR3 nucleotides read TGTGCCAGCAGAACATGGACAGTGAACACCGGGGAGCTGTTTTTT. Residues: CASRTWTVNTGELFF.